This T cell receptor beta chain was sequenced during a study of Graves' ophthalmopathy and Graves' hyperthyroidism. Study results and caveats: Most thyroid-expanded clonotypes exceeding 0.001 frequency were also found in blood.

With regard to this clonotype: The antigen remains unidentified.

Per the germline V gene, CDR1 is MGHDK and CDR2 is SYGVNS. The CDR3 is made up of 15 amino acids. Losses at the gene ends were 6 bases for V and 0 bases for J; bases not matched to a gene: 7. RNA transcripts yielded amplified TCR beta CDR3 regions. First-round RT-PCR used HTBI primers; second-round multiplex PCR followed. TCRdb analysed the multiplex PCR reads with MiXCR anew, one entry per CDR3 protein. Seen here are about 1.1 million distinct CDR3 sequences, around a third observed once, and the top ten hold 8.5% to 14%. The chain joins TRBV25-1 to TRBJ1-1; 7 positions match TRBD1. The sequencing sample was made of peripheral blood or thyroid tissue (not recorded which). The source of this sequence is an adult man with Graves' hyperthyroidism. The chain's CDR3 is CASSGTANLNTEAFF. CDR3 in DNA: TGTGCCAGCAGCGGGACAGCAAACCTGAACACTGAAGCTTTCTTT.